These 11 T cell receptor beta chains were all obtained from the same sample, sequenced in a study of shared clonotypes between healthy human individuals. Data came from immunoSEQ multiplex PCR; TCRdb stores just in-frame clones and leaves some out. The repertoire holds about a million clones, with 77% as singletons. Specimen: memory CD4+ T cells from PBMCs. The subset is: CD45RA-negative fraction. The receptors shown here come from a man younger than 35 in good health. Some clones in this sample may be carry-over from other donors' samples.

This chain joins TRBV10-3 and TRBJ2-5, with D unclear. The CDR3 spans 13 residues. Germline assignment: CDR1 ENHRY and CDR2 SYGVKD. Trimming shortened V by 6 bases and J by 5 bases, and 13 bases separated the two germline ends. The CDR3 coding sequence is TGTGCCATCAGCAACTCGGGTAGGGAGACCCAGTACTTC. Protein product: CAISNSGRETQYF.

V usage is TRBV19 and J usage is TRBJ2-3; weak D call: TRBD2 (6 bases). With 6 bases removed from V and 8 bases from J, the gap between germline ends came to 12 bases. CDR1 is LNHDA and CDR2 is SQIVND in the germline V gene (reference sequence). The CDR3 runs 12 residues. The CDR3 region has the DNA TGTGCCAGTAGCCAAATCGGGGGTACGCAGTATTTT. Its protein product is CASSQIGGTQYF.

This clone was observed a few times. The sample has other DNA sequences that encode this CDR3 too. This chain uses TRBV25-1 with TRBJ1-2; 9 bases are a match to TRBD1. The CDR3 runs 12 residues. V shed 6 bases and J 5 bases; nucleotides not matched to a gene: 1. Germline CDR1 reads MGHDK; CDR2 reads SYGVNS. CDR3 coding DNA: TGTGCCAGCAGCGGGACAGGGTATGGCTACACCTTC. Its translation: CASSGTGYGYTF.

This clone was picked up a small number of times. The CDR3 DNA follows: TGTGCCAGCAGCTTGGCGGCGGGGAATGAAAAACTGTTTTTT. It is translated as CASSLAAGNEKLFF. This rearrangement joins TRBV5-6 to TRBJ1-4; no clear D gene. V shed 0 bases and J shed 5 bases, with 8 bases lying between them. The CDR3 has 14 amino acids. The germline CDR1 and CDR2 sequences are SGHDT and YYEEEE.

This clone was detected a few times. The V gene is TRBV2, the J gene TRBJ1-5, with D unresolved. V was shortened by 1 base and J by 4 bases, with 11 bases between the two germline ends. Germline V CDR1 and CDR2: SNHLY, FYNNEI. The CDR3 consists of 15 residues. The CDR3: CASSEGRQKNQPQHF. The DNA of the CDR3 is TGTGCCAGCAGTGAAGGTCGACAAAAGAATCAGCCCCAGCATTTT.

The rearrangement links TRBV6-6 to TRBJ2-2; TRBD1 might be the D (6 bases). V was shortened by 0 bases and J by 4 bases, with 9 bases between the two germline ends. The CDR3 contains 15 residues. CDR1 is MNHNY, CDR2 SVGAGI, per germline (reference sequence). Here the CDR3 reads CASSYSDRFTGELFF. Here the CDR3 DNA reads TGTGCCAGCAGTTACTCCGACAGGTTCACCGGGGAGCTGTTTTTT.

This clone was detected a few times. Other DNA sequences in this sample translate to the same CDR3. The DNA for the CDR3 is TGTGCCAGCTCACCCCGCAGGGACACTGAAGCTTTCTTT. Protein: CASSPRRDTEAFF. V is TRBV18 and J is TRBJ1-1; TRBD1 might be the D (5 bases). This CDR3 is built from 13 residues. Between the trimmed V and J ends, which lost 3 bases and 3 bases, there was a span of 8 bases. Germline CDR1 KGHSH, CDR2 LQKENI.

The chain joins TRBV6-5 to TRBJ1-5, with 8 bases matching TRBD1. Germline V gene data show CDR1 as MNHEY and CDR2 as SVGAGI. V lost 5 bases to trimming and J lost 7 bases; unmatched junction nucleotides: 10. This CDR3 is 15 amino acids long. The CDR3 nucleotides are TGTGCCAGCAGTCAGGACAGGGCCCCTCTGCAGCCCCAGCATTTT. The encoded protein is CASSQDRAPLQPQHF.

The V gene is TRBV6-5, the J gene TRBJ2-7, with D uncertain. V was shortened by 4 bases and J by 1 base, with 8 bases between the two germline ends. Germline assignment: CDR1 MNHEY and CDR2 SVGAGI. CDR3 size: 13 residues. The CDR3 loop reads CASSSQLSYEQYF. In DNA, the CDR3 is TGTGCCAGCAGTTCTCAGCTGTCCTACGAGCAGTACTTC.

Worth noting for this clone: The same CDR3 also results from other DNA sequences found in this sample. The genes are TRBV6-5 and TRBJ1-5, with D perhaps matching TRBD1 (5 bases). The V end was cut by 0 bases, the J end by 6 bases, with 9 bases between. The CDR3 is made up of 14 amino acids. From germline, CDR1 is MNHEY and CDR2 SVGAGI. CDR3 nucleotides: TGTGCCAGCAGTTACTCCGGGGGGGTTCAGCCCCAGCATTTT. This gives the protein CASSYSGGVQPQHF.

The chain employs TRBV12-5 and TRBJ2-3; D is undetermined. The CDR3 contains 16 residues. Germline V lookup: CDR1 LGHNT, CDR2 FRNRAP. V shed 0 bases and J shed 8 bases, with 18 bases lying between them. CDR3 DNA: TGTGCTAGTGGTTTGGTAATAGGCGGCGTACCCCTTACGCAGTATTTT. Translating it yields CASGLVIGGVPLTQYF.